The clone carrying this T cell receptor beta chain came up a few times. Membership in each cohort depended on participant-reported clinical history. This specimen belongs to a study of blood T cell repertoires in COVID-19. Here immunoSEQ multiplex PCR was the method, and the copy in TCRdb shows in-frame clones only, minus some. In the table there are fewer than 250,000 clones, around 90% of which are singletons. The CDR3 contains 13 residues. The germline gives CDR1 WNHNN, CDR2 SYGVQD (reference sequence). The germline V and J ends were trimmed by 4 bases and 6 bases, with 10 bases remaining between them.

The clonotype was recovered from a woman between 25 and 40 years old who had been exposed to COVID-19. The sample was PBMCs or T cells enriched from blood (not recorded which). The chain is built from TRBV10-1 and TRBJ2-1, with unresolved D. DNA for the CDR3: TGCGCCAGCAGTGGCCTAGGTCGCAATGAGCAGTTCTTC. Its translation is CASSGLGRNEQFF.